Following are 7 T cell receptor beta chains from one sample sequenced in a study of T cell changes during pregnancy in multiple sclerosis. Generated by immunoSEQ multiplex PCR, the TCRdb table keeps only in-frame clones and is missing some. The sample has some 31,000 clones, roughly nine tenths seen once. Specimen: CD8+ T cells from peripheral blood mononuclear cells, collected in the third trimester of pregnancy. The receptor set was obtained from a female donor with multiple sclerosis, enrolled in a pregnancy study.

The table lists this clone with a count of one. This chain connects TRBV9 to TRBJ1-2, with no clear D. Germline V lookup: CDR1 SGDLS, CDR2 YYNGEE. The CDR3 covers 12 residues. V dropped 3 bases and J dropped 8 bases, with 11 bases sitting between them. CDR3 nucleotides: TGTGCCAGCAGCGGGCCGCCCTGGGGCTACACCTTC. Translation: CASSGPPWGYTF.

The CDR3 loop reads CASSPGLHNYEQYF. Written as DNA, the CDR3 is TGTGCCAGCAGTCCGGGACTGCATAACTACGAGCAGTACTTC. This rearrangement joins TRBV27 to TRBJ2-7, with a weak D call TRBD2 (6 bases). The germline V gene encodes CDR1 MNHEY and CDR2 SMNVEV (reference sequence). V was clipped by 5 bases and J by 3 bases, with 14 bases between them. The CDR3 is made up of 14 amino acids.

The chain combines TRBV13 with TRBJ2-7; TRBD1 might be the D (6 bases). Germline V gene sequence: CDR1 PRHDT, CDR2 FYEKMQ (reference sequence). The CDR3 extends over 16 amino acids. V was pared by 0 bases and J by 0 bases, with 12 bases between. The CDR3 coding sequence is TGTGCCAGCAGCTTAGGGGGTGGGACAAGCTCCTACGAGCAGTACTTC. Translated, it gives CASSLGGGTSSYEQYF.

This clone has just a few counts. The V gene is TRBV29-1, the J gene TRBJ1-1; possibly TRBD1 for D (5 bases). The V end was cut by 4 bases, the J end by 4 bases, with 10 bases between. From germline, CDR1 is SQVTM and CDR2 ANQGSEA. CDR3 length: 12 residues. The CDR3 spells CSVVEGRTEAFF. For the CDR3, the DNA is TGCAGCGTTGTGGAGGGGCGCACTGAAGCTTTCTTT. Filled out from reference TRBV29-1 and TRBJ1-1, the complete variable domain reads SAVISQKPSRDICQRGTSLTIQCQVDSQVTMMFWYRQQPGQSLTLIATANQGSEATYESGFVIDKFPISRPNLTFSTLTVSNMSPEDSSIYLCSVVEGRTEAFFGQGTRLTVV.

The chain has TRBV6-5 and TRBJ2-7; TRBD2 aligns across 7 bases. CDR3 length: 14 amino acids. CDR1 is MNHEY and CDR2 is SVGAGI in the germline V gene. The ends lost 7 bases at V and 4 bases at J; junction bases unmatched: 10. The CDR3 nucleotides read TGTGCCAGCAACAATGGCGGGAGAGCGTACGAGCAGTACTTC. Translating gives CASNNGGRAYEQYF.

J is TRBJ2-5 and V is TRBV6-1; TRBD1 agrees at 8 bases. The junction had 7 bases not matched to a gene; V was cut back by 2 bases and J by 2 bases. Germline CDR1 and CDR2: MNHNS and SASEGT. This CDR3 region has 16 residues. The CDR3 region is CASSEPGTGPQETQYF. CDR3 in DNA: TGTGCCAGCAGTGAACCAGGGACAGGACCACAAGAGACCCAGTACTTC.

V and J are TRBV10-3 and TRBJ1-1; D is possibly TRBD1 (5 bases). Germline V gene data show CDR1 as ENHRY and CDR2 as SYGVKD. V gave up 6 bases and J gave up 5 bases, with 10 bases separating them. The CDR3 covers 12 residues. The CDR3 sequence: CAIRPTGTEAFF. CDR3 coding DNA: TGTGCCATCAGACCTACAGGAACTGAAGCTTTCTTT.